These T cell receptor beta chains were read from a single sample in a study of cytomegalovirus exposure and HLA in healthy donors. Libraries were prepared by immunoSEQ multiplex PCR; TCRdb keeps only in-frame clonotypes and omits some of them. The data contain 150,000 or so clones, more than 70% of them singletons. Material: PBMCs. These TCRs come from a man in his forties in good health and CMV-seronegative. Both conserved end residues are part of each CDR3. A D gene is named only where the DNA matches it firmly. Clone size is shown for a subset of rows, as once, few, many or a class of expanded clone.

clone size	V gene	D gene	J gene	CDR3 protein	CDR3 DNA
few	TRBV29-1	TRBD1	TRBJ2-7	CSGGQPYEQYF	TGCAGCGGGGGACAGCCCTACGAGCAGTACTTC
-	TRBV4-3	-	TRBJ1-2	CASSPLAGTSNYGYTF	TGCGCCAGCAGCCCCCTTGCCGGGACATCCAACTATGGCTACACCTTC
-	TRBV27	TRBD2	TRBJ2-5	CASSPRGTSGSYQETQYF	TGTGCCAGCAGTCCACGTGGGACTAGCGGATCGTACCAAGAGACCCAGTACTTC
-	TRBV7-9	TRBD1	TRBJ1-3	CASSPTGSGNTIYF	TGTGCCAGCAGCCCGACAGGGTCTGGAAACACCATATATTTT
-	TRBV28	TRBD1	TRBJ2-6	CASSYLGDSASSGANVLTF	TGTGCCAGCAGTTACTTGGGGGACAGCGCAAGCTCTGGGGCCAACGTCCTGACTTTC
-	TRBV10-2	-	TRBJ1-2	CASSEHVDYGYTF	TGCGCCAGCAGTGAACACGTGGACTACGGCTACACCTTC
-	TRBV28	-	TRBJ2-1	CASSLPRTGRDEQFF	TGTGCCAGCAGTTTACCCCGAACAGGGCGGGATGAGCAGTTCTTC
-	TRBV7-2	TRBD1	TRBJ2-7	CASSPDRDNEQYF	TGTGCCAGCAGTCCGGACAGGGATAACGAGCAGTACTTC
-	TRBV6-5	-	TRBJ1-3	CASRAGTPGNTIYF	TGTGCCAGCAGAGCGGGAACCCCTGGAAACACCATATATTTT
-	TRBV7-2	-	TRBJ2-3	CASTGSDTQYF	TGTGCCAGCACGGGGTCAGATACGCAGTATTTT
-	TRBV7-9	-	TRBJ2-3	CASSLAGDSNTQYF	TGTGCCAGCAGCTTAGCCGGGGATTCGAATACGCAGTATTTT
-	TRBV5-6	-	TRBJ1-1	CASSLSGAGTEAFF	TGTGCCAGCAGCTTGAGCGGGGCAGGCACTGAAGCTTTCTTT
-	TRBV2	TRBD1	TRBJ1-2	CASSTGVGYTF	TGTGCCAGCAGCACAGGGGTGGGCTACACCTTC
once	TRBV5-1	TRBD2	TRBJ2-1	CASSAGEGEFF	TGCGCCAGCAGCGCCGGGGAGGGTGAGTTCTTC
-	TRBV4-3	-	TRBJ1-6	CASSRDTYSPLHF	TGCGCCAGCAGCCGTGACACCTATTCACCCCTCCACTTT
-	TRBV2	TRBD1	TRBJ1-2	CASSMTGTGVYGYTF	TGTGCCAGCAGCATGACCGGGACAGGGGTCTATGGCTACACCTTC
-	TRBV4-1	TRBD1	TRBJ1-5	CASSQDPQGRNQPQHF	TGCGCCAGCAGCCAAGATCCACAGGGGCGTAATCAGCCCCAGCATTTT
few	TRBV5-1	-	TRBJ1-4	CASSLAGTGTTNEKLFF	TGCGCCAGCAGCTTGGCCGGGACTGGTACAACTAATGAAAAACTGTTTTTT
once	TRBV6-1	-	TRBJ1-2	CASSDDRVGWRGNYGYTF	TGTGCCAGCAGTGATGACCGTGTAGGTTGGCGGGGAAACTATGGCTACACCTTC
once	TRBV7-2	-	TRBJ1-5	CASRGPGNQPQHF	TGTGCCAGCAGGGGGCCGGGCAATCAGCCCCAGCATTTT